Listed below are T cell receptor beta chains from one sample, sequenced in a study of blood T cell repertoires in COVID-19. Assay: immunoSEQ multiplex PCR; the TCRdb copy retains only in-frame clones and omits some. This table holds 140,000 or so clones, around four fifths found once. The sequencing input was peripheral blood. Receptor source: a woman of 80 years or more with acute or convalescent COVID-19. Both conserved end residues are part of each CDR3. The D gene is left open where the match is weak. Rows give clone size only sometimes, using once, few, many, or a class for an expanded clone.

DNA: TGTGCCAGCAGCTTATTAGCAGGGAGGCGGGGCACTGAAGCTTTCTTT; CDR3: CASSLLAGRRGTEAFF; J: TRBJ1-1; size: NA; D: NA; V: TRBV7-3
DNA: TGTGCCAGCATCATAGGGACTGCGGGGTCACCCCTCCACTTT; CDR3: CASIIGTAGSPLHF; J: TRBJ1-6; size: NA; D: NA; V: TRBV28
DNA: TGTGCCAGCAGCCAAGACGTAGAGAATAATGAAAAACTGTTTTTT; CDR3: CASSQDVENNEKLFF; J: TRBJ1-4; size: few; D: NA; V: TRBV3-1/TRBV3-2
DNA: TGTGCCAGCAGTCCTTCTAGCGGGGGTATCAGGGAGACCCAGTACTTC; CDR3: CASSPSSGGIRETQYF; J: TRBJ2-5; size: few; D: TRBD2; V: TRBV2
DNA: TGTGCCAGTAGTCCGCCGGGAGCAGAGACCCAGTACTTC; CDR3: CASSPPGAETQYF; J: TRBJ2-5; size: NA; D: NA; V: TRBV19
DNA: TGTGCCAGCAGTTTTTGGGCTAGCGGGAGGCGGAGGGGCGAGCAGTACTTC; CDR3: CASSFWASGRRRGEQYF; J: TRBJ2-7; size: NA; D: TRBD2; V: TRBV28
DNA: TGCGCCAGCAGTCAATCGGGTAGGGGGATCACAGATACGCAGTATTTT; CDR3: CASSQSGRGITDTQYF; J: TRBJ2-3; size: NA; D: NA; V: TRBV23-1
DNA: TGTGCCATCAGTGATCCCAGACTAGCGCGGGAGCAGTACTTC; CDR3: CAISDPRLAREQYF; J: TRBJ2-7; size: NA; D: TRBD2; V: TRBV10-3
DNA: TGCGCCAGCAGCCAACTAACCGACTTCAACACTGAAGCTTTCTTT; CDR3: CASSQLTDFNTEAFF; J: TRBJ1-1; size: NA; D: NA; V: TRBV4-1
DNA: TGTGCCAGCAGTGAGGAGGGGAGTAATTCACCCCTCCACTTT; CDR3: CASSEEGSNSPLHF; J: TRBJ1-6; size: NA; D: NA; V: TRBV6-1
DNA: TGCAGCGCTAGAACAGGTTACGAGCAGTACTTC; CDR3: CSARTGYEQYF; J: TRBJ2-7; size: NA; D: NA; V: TRBV29-1
DNA: TGTGCCAGCAGCTTTTTCCCGGCCGGGGAGCTGTTTTTT; CDR3: CASSFFPAGELFF; J: TRBJ2-2; size: NA; D: NA; V: TRBV7-2
DNA: TGTGCCAGCAGCTTATCGGGGGACACCATATATTTT; CDR3: CASSLSGDTIYF; J: TRBJ1-3; size: NA; D: NA; V: TRBV7-2
DNA: TGTGCCAGCAGCTTAGGGGGGGGATTCTACGAGCAGTACTTC; CDR3: CASSLGGGFYEQYF; J: TRBJ2-7; size: NA; D: TRBD2; V: TRBV11-2
DNA: TGTGCCAGTATTAGAGGGAATAGCAATCAGCCCCAGCATTTT; CDR3: CASIRGNSNQPQHF; J: TRBJ1-5; size: NA; D: NA; V: TRBV28
DNA: TGTGCCAGCAGTTTACGGTTTGCCACTGAAGCTTTCTTT; CDR3: CASSLRFATEAFF; J: TRBJ1-1; size: NA; D: NA; V: TRBV12-3/TRBV12-4
DNA: TGTGCCAGCAGCCAAGTGACAAACTACGAGCAGTACTTC; CDR3: CASSQVTNYEQYF; J: TRBJ2-7; size: NA; D: NA; V: TRBV3-1/TRBV3-2
DNA: TGTGCCAGCAGCTTAGTAGGTTACGGCCCCGGGGCCAAAAACATTCAGTACTTC; CDR3: CASSLVGYGPGAKNIQYF; J: TRBJ2-4; size: once; D: NA; V: TRBV11-2
DNA: TGTGCCAGCAGCTTGGGCCTAGCGGGAGGGCCCCTGTACAATGAGCAGTTCTTC; CDR3: CASSLGLAGGPLYNEQFF; J: TRBJ2-1; size: NA; D: TRBD2; V: TRBV7-9
DNA: TGTGCCAGTAGTATAGCTCGGGGCTACGAGCAGTACTTC; CDR3: CASSIARGYEQYF; J: TRBJ2-7; size: few; D: NA; V: TRBV19
DNA: TGTGCCAGCAGTGTGCAGGGGTATTCTGAAGCTTTCTTT; CDR3: CASSVQGYSEAFF; J: TRBJ1-1; size: few; D: NA; V: TRBV2